The clone carrying this TCR beta chain was observed a handful of times. Its antigen is as yet unknown. This sample was included in a study of immune evolution from preneoplasia to lung adenocarcinoma. Generated by immunoSEQ multiplex PCR, the TCRdb table keeps only in-frame clones and is missing some. The profile shows around 3,500 clones, 65% to 80% of them singletons. Study results and caveats: Top clone frequencies peaked in normal lung, apparently declining through invasive adenocarcinoma. Normal lung had highest clonality; later lesions appeared denser, more diverse.

In germline, CDR1 is SGHAT, CDR2 FQNNGV. V was pared by 1 base and J by 8 bases, with 18 bases between. The CDR3 consists of 16 residues. Resections took place in Japan or China from about 2013 to 2017. H&E slides confirmed each diagnosis, reviewed by two pathologists independently. The source material was FFPE atypical adenomatous hyperplasia tissue from the lung. The sample's subset: atypical adenomatous hyperplasia (AAH), lung preneoplasia. The rearrangement links TRBV11-2 to TRBJ2-1; D is uncertain. The receptor comes from a person aged 65 to 85 with lung adenocarcinoma. The CDR3 sequence: CASSLVSQKGGYEQFF. The CDR3 coding sequence is TGTGCCAGCAGCTTAGTTTCGCAGAAAGGTGGATATGAGCAGTTCTTC.